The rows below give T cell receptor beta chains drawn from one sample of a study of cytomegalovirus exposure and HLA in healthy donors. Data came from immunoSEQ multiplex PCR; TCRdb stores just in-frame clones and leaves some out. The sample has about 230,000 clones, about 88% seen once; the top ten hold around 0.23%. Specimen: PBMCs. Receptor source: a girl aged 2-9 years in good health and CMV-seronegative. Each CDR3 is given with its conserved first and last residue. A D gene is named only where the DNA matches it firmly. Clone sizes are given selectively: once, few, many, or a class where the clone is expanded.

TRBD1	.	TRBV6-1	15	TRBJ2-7	CASSGRDRGPYEQYF	TGTGCCAGCAGTGGCCGGGACAGGGGCCCCTACGAGCAGTACTTC
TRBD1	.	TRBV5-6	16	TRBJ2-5	CASSPPGTGAWETQYF	TGTGCCAGCAGTCCTCCCGGGACAGGGGCCTGGGAGACCCAGTACTTC
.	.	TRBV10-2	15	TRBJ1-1	CASSTFSRDYSGAFF	TGCGCCAGCAGTACCTTTTCAAGGGACTACTCTGGAGCTTTCTTT
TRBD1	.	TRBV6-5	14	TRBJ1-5	CASSQGTGNQPQHF	TGTGCCAGCAGCCAAGGGACAGGGAATCAGCCCCAGCATTTT
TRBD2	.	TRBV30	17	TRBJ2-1	CAWSVFPSGSTYNEQFF	TGTGCCTGGAGTGTTTTCCCTAGCGGGAGTACTTACAATGAGCAGTTCTTC
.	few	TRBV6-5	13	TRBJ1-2	CASSIQGNYGYTF	TGTGCCAGCAGTATCCAGGGCAACTATGGCTACACCTTC
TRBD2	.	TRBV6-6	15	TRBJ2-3	CASSYLRGGKDTQYF	TGTGCCAGCAGTTACCTACGGGGGGGGAAAGATACGCAGTATTTT
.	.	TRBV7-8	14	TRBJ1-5	CASSRDFLNQPQHF	TGTGCCAGCAGCCGGGACTTCCTCAATCAGCCCCAGCATTTT
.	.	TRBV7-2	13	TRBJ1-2	CASSLVGTNGYTF	TGTGCCAGCAGCTTAGTGGGGACAAACGGCTACACCTTC
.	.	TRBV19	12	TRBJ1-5	CASSLTDQPQHF	TGTGCCAGTAGTTTAACGGATCAGCCCCAGCATTTT
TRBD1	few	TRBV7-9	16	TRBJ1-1	CASSFRMGQGNTEAFF	TGTGCCAGCAGCTTCAGAATGGGACAGGGCAACACTGAAGCTTTCTTT
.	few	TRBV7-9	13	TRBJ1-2	CASSLVQARGYTF	TGTGCCAGCAGCTTAGTCCAAGCAAGAGGCTACACCTTC
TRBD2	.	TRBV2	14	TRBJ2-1	CASSELAGVNEQFF	TGTGCCAGCAGTGAGTTAGCGGGGGTAAATGAGCAGTTCTTC
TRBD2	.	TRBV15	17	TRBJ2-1	CATSRDSSGRALREQFF	TGTGCCACCAGCAGGGACTCAAGCGGGAGGGCCCTCAGGGAGCAGTTCTTC
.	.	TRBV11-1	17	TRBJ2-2	CASSLPRRSSVTGELFF	TGTGCCAGCAGCTTACCAAGGCGGTCCTCTGTAACCGGGGAGCTGTTTTTT
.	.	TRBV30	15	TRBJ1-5	CAWRVQGSPYQPQHF	TGTGCCTGGAGGGTTCAGGGAAGCCCTTATCAGCCCCAGCATTTT
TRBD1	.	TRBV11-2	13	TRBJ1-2	CASGERGLYGYTF	TGTGCCAGCGGAGAGAGGGGGCTCTATGGCTACACCTTC
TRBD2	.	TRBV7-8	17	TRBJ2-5	CASSLGRAGALRETQYF	TGTGCCAGCAGCTTAGGTAGAGCGGGAGCTCTCCGAGAGACCCAGTACTTC
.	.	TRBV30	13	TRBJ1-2	CAWSEWGDYGYTF	TGTGCCTGGAGTGAGTGGGGGGACTATGGCTACACCTTC
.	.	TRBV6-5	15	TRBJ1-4	CASSYWGPENEKLFF	TGTGCCAGCAGTTATTGGGGGCCGGAAAATGAAAAACTGTTTTTT
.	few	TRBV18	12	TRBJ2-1	CASLGLNNEQFF	TGTGCCAGCCTGGGACTGAACAATGAGCAGTTCTTC
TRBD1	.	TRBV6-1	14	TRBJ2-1	CACPGGPFNNEQFF	TGTGCCTGCCCAGGGGGCCCCTTTAACAATGAGCAGTTCTTC
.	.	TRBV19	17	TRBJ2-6	CASSQWGRVFGANVLTF	TGTGCCAGTAGTCAATGGGGGCGGGTTTTTGGGGCCAACGTCCTGACTTTC
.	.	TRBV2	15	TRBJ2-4	CASSGYRVGKNIQYF	TGTGCCAGCAGTGGTTACAGGGTAGGAAAAAACATTCAGTACTTC
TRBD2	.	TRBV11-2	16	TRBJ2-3	CASSFAGGGDADTQYF	TGTGCCAGCAGCTTTGCGGGGGGCGGTGACGCAGATACGCAGTATTTT
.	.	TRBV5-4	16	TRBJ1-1	CASSLGGRQMNTEAFF	TGTGCCAGCAGCTTGGGGGGTAGACAGATGAACACTGAAGCTTTCTTT
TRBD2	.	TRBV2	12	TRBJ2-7	CGLVGTNYEQYF	TGTGGGTTGGTAGGGACTAATTACGAGCAGTACTTC
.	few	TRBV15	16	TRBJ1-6	CATSRGTGRYNSPLHF	TGTGCCACCAGCAGGGGCACAGGGAGATACAATTCACCCCTCCACTTT
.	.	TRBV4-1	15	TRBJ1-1	CASSQDRAGDTEAFF	TGCGCCAGCAGCCAAGACCGGGCGGGGGACACTGAAGCTTTCTTT
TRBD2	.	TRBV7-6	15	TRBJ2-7	CASSLGGSGTYEQYF	TGTGCCAGCAGCTTAGGGGGTAGCGGGACCTACGAGCAGTACTTC
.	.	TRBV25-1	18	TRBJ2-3	CASSEGPPTGSNTDTQYF	TGTGCCAGCAGTGAAGGCCCTCCGACTGGGAGCAACACAGATACGCAGTATTTT
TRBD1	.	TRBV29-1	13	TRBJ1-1	CSVVGQGWTEAFF	TGCAGCGTTGTCGGACAGGGTTGGACTGAAGCTTTCTTT
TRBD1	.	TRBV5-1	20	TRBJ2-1	CASSKHNRGPPTSSYNEQFF	TGCGCCAGCAGCAAACACAACAGGGGCCCCCCCACTAGCTCCTACAATGAGCAGTTCTTC
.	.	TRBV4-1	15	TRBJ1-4	CASSQGRSEQKKLFF	TGCGCCAGCAGCCAAGGCCGATCGGAACAGAAGAAACTGTTTTTT
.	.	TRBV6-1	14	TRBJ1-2	CASSVSLVGDGYTF	TGTGCCAGCAGTGTAAGTCTAGTCGGCGATGGCTACACCTTC
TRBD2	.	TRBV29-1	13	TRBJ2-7	CSVEDLLAGGQYF	TGCAGCGTTGAAGATCTCCTAGCGGGAGGCCAGTACTTC
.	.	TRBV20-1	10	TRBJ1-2	CSAYSYGYTF	TGCAGTGCTTATAGCTATGGCTACACCTTC
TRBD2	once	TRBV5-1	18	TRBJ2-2	CASSYGGLAGGSIGELFF	TGCGCCAGCAGCTACGGAGGACTAGCGGGGGGTAGTATCGGGGAGCTGTTTTTT
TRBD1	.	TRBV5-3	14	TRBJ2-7	CARRYGQGTYEQYF	TGTGCCAGAAGATATGGACAGGGTACCTACGAGCAGTACTTC
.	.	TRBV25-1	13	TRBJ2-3	CASSILVADTQYF	TGTGCCAGCAGTATCTTAGTGGCAGATACGCAGTATTTT
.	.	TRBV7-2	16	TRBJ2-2	CASSLVPRGRTGELFF	TGTGCCAGCAGCTTAGTACCCAGGGGTAGAACCGGGGAGCTGTTTTTT
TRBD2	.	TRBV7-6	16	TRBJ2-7	CASSLAPRAGGNEQYF	TGTGCCAGCAGCTTAGCGCCTCGGGCGGGAGGGAACGAGCAGTACTTC
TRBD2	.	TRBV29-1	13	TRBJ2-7	CSVALAGGREQYF	TGCAGCGTTGCCCTAGCGGGAGGGCGGGAGCAGTACTTC
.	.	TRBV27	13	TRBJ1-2	CASSPNGLFGYTF	TGTGCCAGCAGTCCTAACGGACTGTTTGGCTACACCTTC
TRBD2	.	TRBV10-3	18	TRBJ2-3	CAISVRLAGETHTDTQYF	TGTGCCATCAGTGTTCGCCTAGCGGGCGAAACCCACACAGATACGCAGTATTTT
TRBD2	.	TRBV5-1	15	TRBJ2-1	CASSLGRGGSNEQFF	TGCGCCAGCAGCTTAGGACGGGGGGGCAGCAATGAGCAGTTCTTC
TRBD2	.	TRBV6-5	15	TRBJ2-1	CASSRSGASYNEQFF	TGTGCCAGCAGCCGCAGCGGGGCCTCCTACAATGAGCAGTTCTTC
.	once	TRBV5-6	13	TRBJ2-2	CASSFSSGGELFF	TGTGCCAGCAGCTTTTCGAGCGGCGGGGAGCTGTTTTTT
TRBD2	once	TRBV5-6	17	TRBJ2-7	CASSLKGTSVLSYEQYF	TGTGCCAGCAGCTTGAAAGGGACTAGCGTCCTCTCCTACGAGCAGTACTTC
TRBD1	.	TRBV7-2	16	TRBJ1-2	CASRHRGRLHNYGYTF	TGTGCCAGCAGACACAGGGGGCGGCTTCATAACTATGGCTACACCTTC
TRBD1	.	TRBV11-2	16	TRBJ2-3	CASSLMPTGATDTQYF	TGTGCCAGCAGCCTCATGCCGACAGGGGCCACAGATACGCAGTATTTT
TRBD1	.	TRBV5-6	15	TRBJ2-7	CASSSFNRGNYEQYF	TGTGCCAGCAGCTCCTTCAACAGGGGAAACTACGAGCAGTACTTC
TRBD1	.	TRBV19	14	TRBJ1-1	CASNHRGRYTEAFF	TGTGCCAGTAACCACAGGGGAAGATACACTGAAGCTTTCTTT
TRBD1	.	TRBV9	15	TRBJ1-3	CASGVSGGAGNTIYF	TGTGCCAGCGGAGTATCAGGGGGTGCGGGAAACACCATATATTTT
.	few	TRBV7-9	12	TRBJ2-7	CASSPRTTEQYF	TGTGCCAGCAGCCCGCGGACTACCGAGCAGTACTTC
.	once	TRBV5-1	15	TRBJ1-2	CASSTPDRERGGYTF	TGCGCCAGCAGCACACCAGACCGGGAGAGGGGGGGGTACACCTTC
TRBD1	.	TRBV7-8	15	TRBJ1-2	CASSPARGTDYGYTF	TGTGCCAGCAGCCCAGCCAGGGGGACAGACTATGGCTACACCTTC
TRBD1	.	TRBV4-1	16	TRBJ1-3	CASSVGQGAWGNTIYF	TGCGCCAGCAGCGTGGGACAGGGGGCATGGGGAAACACCATATATTTT
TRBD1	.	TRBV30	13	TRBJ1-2	CAWSVQGVGGYTF	TGTGCCTGGAGTGTACAGGGGGTAGGGGGCTACACCTTC